This record looks at one T cell receptor (beta chain) sequence and its context. What antigen it recognizes has not been identified. The junction shows a germline mismatch at one end, possibly a read error. These data are taken from a study of shared clonotypes between healthy human individuals (TCRdb year 2020). Regarding the study in general: A couple of women and three men aged 18 to 49 years were included in the cohort. Blood TCR repertoires of about 5 healthy adults were deeply sequenced to estimate repertoire size and the extent of clonotype sharing between individuals. For each donor, CD4 naive and CD4 memory were each given three plates, CD8 naive was given two plates, and CD8 memory was given one plate. Between about 0.8 and 9 billion PBMCs per donor were obtained by leukapheresis. To increase sequencing depth and limit assay-specific biases, different laboratories used diverse techniques to prepare libraries and sequence TCR repertoires. Study-wide conclusions, independent of this receptor: Larger estimated clonotype richness was generally found for naive subsets than for memory subsets. Across several donors, approximately 5% of naive CD4, approximately 3.5% of naive CD8, roughly 2.3% of memory CD4, and over 0.35% of memory CD8 clonotypes were shared. Sampling was restricted to blood, and TCR repertoires in tissues likely differ from the TCR repertoires found in blood. Compared with non-shared clonotypes, clonotypes shared by all four sorted-subset donors had higher generation probabilities. Even with the large sequencing depth, rarefaction of the sorted-subset datasets indicated that sequencing was incomplete. Pairwise subsampling led to the expectation that sequencing depth would affect the degree of clonotype sharing among donors. Because the study included only a small number of donors, the genetic and exposure-history diversity represented was limited.

Using the deep immunoSEQ assay, multiplex PCR amplified TCR CDR3 regions from genomic DNA. For each cell subset, the extracted genomic DNA was distributed evenly across all wells of several immunoSEQ 96-well plates, and each plate served as one replicate. For sorted subsets, 200 to 250 ng of genomic DNA, equivalent to around 29,000 T cell genomes, went into each replicate PCR. The purified libraries were quantified using a Qubit 3.0 fluorometer, sized with a Bioanalyzer 2100, and then quantified again using the KAPA Library Quantification kit. Every immunoSEQ 96-well plate was sequenced on a separate single-read 150-cycle Illumina NextSeq 550 flow cell. The study's processing was this. Because only junctional sequences without quality scores were contained in the immunoSEQ output, filtering matching that applied to full-length reads could not be performed. To assign V/J genes and CDR3, sequences were annotated using PyIR, a Python wrapper for IgBLAST v1.9, with IMGT germline references. Reads with weak V/J assignments (E-value above 1e-6), missing CDR3, stop codons, out-of-frame junctions, or ambiguous translated residues were removed. V3J clonotypes were defined as sequences sharing the same inferred V gene, J gene, and CDR3 amino acid sequence. The percentage overlap between two repertoires was calculated by dividing the number of shared unique clonotypes by the size of the smaller repertoire. Richness of each repertoire was evaluated using RTK rarefaction, the Chao1 estimator, and Recon v2.1 estimates of unobserved clonotypes. OLGA was used to compute generation probabilities for all TCRbeta clonotypes that the gDNA method yielded from a handful of donors. Drawn from immuneACCESS, this table holds only the in-frame rearrangements with V and J called that TCRdb kept. Clones are partly lost; checked studies trace under half to an unresolved V gene and leave the rest unexplained. V, J and clone size are those of that table, while D and trimming were read from the DNA. The sample contains around 1.1 million clones, more than 75% of them found a single time. The biggest ten clones account for roughly 0.65% of the sample.

The donors were healthy, HIV-negative adults with no recently reported acute infections or vaccinations. Only Caucasian adults living in Nashville, Tennessee, USA were represented among the donors. CD4+ T cells were enriched by magnetic negative selection, after which naive cells were positively selected on CD45RA and the negative fraction was taken as the memory subset. Blood was obtained by leukapheresis, after which PBMCs were separated by Ficoll-Histopaque density gradient centrifugation and cryopreserved in liquid nitrogen vapor phase. Analytical flow cytometry was used to check the purity and quantity of each magnetically sorted T cell population. Genomic DNA was isolated from each sorted fraction and quantified by UV absorbance on a Nanodrop 2000c. The germline V gene (reference sequence) sets CDR1 to MNHNY and CDR2 to SVGAGI. Its CDR3 holds 14 amino acids, cysteine through phenylalanine. Only the CDR3 part of the read is kept: 42 bases, read in frame from the first base.

The V and J segments used are TRBV6-6 and TRBJ2-5; the D segment cannot be called with confidence. This sequence was found in a man aged 18 to 30 in good health. Some clones in this sample may be carry-over from other donors' samples. Material for sequencing was memory CD4+ T cells from PBMCs. The cell subset or site label, read with the paper, signifies: CD45RA-negative fraction. The CDR3 sequence is CASSSGPYQETQYF. The DNA sequence is TGTGCCAGCAGTTCAGGACCTTACCAGGAGACCCAGTACTTC.